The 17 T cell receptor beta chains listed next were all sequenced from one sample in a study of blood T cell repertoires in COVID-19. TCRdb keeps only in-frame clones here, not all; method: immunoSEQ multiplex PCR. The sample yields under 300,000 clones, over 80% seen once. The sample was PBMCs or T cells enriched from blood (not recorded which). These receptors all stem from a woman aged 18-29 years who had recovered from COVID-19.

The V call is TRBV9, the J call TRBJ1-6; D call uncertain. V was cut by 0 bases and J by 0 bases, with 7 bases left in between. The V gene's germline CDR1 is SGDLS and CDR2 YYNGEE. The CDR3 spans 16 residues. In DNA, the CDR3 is TGTGCCAGCAGCGTAGACAGATTCTCCTATAATTCACCCCTCCACTTT. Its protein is CASSVDRFSYNSPLHF.

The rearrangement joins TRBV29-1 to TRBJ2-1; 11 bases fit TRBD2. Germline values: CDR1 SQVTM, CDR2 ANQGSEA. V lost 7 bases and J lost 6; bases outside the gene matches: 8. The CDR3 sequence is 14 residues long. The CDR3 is CSGDTSGSINEQFF. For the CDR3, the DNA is TGCAGCGGCGACACTAGCGGGAGTATCAATGAGCAGTTCTTC.

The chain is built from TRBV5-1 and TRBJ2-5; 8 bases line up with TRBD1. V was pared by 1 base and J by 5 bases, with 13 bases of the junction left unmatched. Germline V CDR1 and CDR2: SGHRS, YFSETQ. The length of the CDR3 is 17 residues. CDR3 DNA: TGCGCCAGCAGCTTGTCTCCAGGGGGCGCGTCTTCCGAGACCCAGTACTTC. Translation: CASSLSPGGASSETQYF. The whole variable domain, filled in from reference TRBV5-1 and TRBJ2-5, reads KAGVTQTPRYLIKTRGQQVTLSCSPISGHRSVSWYQQTPGQGLQFLFEYFSETQRNKGNFPGRFSGRQFSNSRSEMNVSTLELGDSALYLCASSLSPGGASSETQYFGPGTRLLVL.

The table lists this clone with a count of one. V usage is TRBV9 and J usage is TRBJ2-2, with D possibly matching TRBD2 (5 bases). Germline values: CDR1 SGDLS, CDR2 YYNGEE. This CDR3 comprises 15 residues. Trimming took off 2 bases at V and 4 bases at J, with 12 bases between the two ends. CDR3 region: CASSVGEGFTGELFF. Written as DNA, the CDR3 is TGTGCCAGCAGCGTGGGAGAGGGCTTCACCGGGGAGCTGTTTTTT.

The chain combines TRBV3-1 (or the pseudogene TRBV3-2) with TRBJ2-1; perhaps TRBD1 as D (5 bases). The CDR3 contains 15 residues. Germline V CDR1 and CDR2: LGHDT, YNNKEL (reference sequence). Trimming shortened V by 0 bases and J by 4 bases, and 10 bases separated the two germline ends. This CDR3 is CASSQDRASYNEQFF. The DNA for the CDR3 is TGTGCCAGCAGCCAAGACAGGGCCTCATACAATGAGCAGTTCTTC.

Here the CDR3 DNA reads TGTGCCAGCTCACCATGGGACTCAGCGTTCGGGGAGCAGTACTTC. Its protein product is CASSPWDSAFGEQYF. This sequence joins TRBV18 and TRBJ2-7, with a tentative D call TRBD2 (6 bases). This CDR3 has 15 amino acids. V was shortened by 2 bases and J by 7 bases, with 18 bases between the two germline ends. CDR1 and CDR2 (germline): KGHSH, LQKENI.

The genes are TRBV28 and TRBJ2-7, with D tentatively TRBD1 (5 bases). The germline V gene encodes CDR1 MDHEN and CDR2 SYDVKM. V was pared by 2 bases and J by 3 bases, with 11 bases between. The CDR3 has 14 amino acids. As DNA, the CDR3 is TGTGCCAGCAGTTTAGTACAGGCGGACTACGAGCAGTACTTC. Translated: CASSLVQADYEQYF.

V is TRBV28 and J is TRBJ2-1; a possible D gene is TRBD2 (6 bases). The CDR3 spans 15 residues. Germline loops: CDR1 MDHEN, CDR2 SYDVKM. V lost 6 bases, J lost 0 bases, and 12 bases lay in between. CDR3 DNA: TGTGCCAGCAGCTTAGCGGCGAGCTCCTACAATGAGCAGTTCTTC. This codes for CASSLAASSYNEQFF.

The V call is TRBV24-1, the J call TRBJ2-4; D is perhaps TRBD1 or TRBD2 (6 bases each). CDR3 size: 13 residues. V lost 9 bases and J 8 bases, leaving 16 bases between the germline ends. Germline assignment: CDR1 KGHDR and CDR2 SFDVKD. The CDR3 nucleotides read TGTGCCACCCGTGGGGGGCTAGGGGACATTCAGTACTTC. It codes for CATRGGLGDIQYF.

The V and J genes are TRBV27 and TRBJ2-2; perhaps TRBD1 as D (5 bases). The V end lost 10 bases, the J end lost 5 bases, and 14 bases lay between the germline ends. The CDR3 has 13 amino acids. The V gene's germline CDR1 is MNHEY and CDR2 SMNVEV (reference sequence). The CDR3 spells CATAVGRTGELFF. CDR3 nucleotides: TGTGCCACCGCGGTGGGGCGAACCGGGGAGCTGTTTTTT.

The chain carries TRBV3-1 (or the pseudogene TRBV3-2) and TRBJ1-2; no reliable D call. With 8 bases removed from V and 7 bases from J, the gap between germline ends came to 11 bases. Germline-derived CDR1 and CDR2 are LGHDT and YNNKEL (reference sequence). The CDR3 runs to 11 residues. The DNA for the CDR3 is TGTGCCAGCTCGTCCCCTATTGGCTACACCTTC. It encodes CASSSPIGYTF.

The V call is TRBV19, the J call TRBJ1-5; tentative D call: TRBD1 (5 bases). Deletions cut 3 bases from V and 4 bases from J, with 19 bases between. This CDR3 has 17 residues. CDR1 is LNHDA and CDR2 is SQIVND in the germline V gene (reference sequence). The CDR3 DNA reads TGTGCCAGTAGTATCGGGGGACGGGACCCAAGAAATCAGCCCCAGCATTTT. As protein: CASSIGGRDPRNQPQHF.

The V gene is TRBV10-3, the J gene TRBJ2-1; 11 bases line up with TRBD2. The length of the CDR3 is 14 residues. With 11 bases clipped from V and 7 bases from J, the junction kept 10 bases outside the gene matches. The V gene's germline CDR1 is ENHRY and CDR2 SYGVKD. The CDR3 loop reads CAVGLAGPNNEQFF. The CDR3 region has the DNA TGTGCCGTCGGACTAGCGGGCCCAAATAATGAGCAGTTCTTC.

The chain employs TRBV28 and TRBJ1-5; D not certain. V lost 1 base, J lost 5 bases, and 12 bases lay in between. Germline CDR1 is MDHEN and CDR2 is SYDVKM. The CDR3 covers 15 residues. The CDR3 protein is CASSLSRRGYQPQHF. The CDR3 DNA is TGTGCCAGCAGTTTATCTCGACGGGGATATCAGCCCCAGCATTTT.

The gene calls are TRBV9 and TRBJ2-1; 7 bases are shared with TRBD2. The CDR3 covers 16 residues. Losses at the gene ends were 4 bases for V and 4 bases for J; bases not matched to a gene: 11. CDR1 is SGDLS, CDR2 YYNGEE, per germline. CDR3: CASSPRASGRYNEQFF. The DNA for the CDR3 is TGTGCCAGCAGCCCGAGGGCTAGCGGTCGATACAATGAGCAGTTCTTC.

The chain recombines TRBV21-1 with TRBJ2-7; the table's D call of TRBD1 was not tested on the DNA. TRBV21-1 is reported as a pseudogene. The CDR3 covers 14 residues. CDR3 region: CASPWSGSSYEQYF. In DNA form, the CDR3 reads TGTGCCAGTCCGTGGTCAGGGTCCTCATACGAGCAGTACTTC.

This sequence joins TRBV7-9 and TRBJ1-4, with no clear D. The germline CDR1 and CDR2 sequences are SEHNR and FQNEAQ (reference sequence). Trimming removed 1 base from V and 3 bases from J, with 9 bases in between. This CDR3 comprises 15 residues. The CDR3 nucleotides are TGTGCCAGCAGCTTAGATGAGGTACCTAATGAAAAACTGTTTTTT. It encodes CASSLDEVPNEKLFF. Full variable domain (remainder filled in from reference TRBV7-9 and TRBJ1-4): DTGVSQNPRHKITKRGQNVTFRCDPISEHNRLYWYRQTLGQGPEFLTYFQNEAQLEKSRLLSDRFSAERPKGSFSTLEIQRTEQGDSAMYLCASSLDEVPNEKLFFGSGTQLSVL.